These T cell receptor beta chains were read from a single sample in a study of blood T cell repertoires in COVID-19. Sequenced by immunoSEQ multiplex PCR; TCRdb stores in-frame clones only, minus some. Of 360,000 or so clones detected, 83% appear once; the ten largest clones hold around 5%. Sequencing used PBMCs or T cells enriched from blood (not recorded which). These receptor sequences come from a woman between 45 and 60 years old who had recovered from COVID-19. CDR3s include the opening cysteine and the closing phenylalanine or tryptophan. The D gene is left open where the match is weak.

j_call	cdr3_length	v_call	d_call	cdr3_aa
TRBJ2-2	13	TRBV19	.	CASSTGNTGELFF
TRBJ1-6	17	TRBV9	.	CASSTGTPRSYNSPLHF
TRBJ1-2	13	TRBV12-3/TRBV12-4	.	CASSSHLALGYTF
TRBJ2-5	13	TRBV2	.	CASREQVQETQYF
TRBJ2-3	16	TRBV3-1/TRBV3-2	.	CASSLSGQTSSDTQYF
TRBJ1-1	14	TRBV10-3	TRBD1	CAISQGALNTEAFF
TRBJ1-1	13	TRBV7-9	TRBD1	CASSDRGGTEAFF
TRBJ1-1	13	TRBV5-1	.	CASRPTGNTEAFF
TRBJ2-7	16	TRBV5-1	TRBD2	CASSSQTSGILGEQYF
TRBJ1-1	13	TRBV19	.	CASSKVQDTEAFF
TRBJ1-1	12	TRBV7-9	.	CASSATGEKAFF
TRBJ1-1	15	TRBV28	.	CASSFGSRDWTEAFF
TRBJ2-7	18	TRBV2	TRBD2	CASRVFSPYSGRAHEQYF
TRBJ2-3	16	TRBV2	TRBD2	CASKTSGGASTDTQYF
TRBJ1-5	15	TRBV19	.	CASSRGEPYNQPQHF
TRBJ1-6	15	TRBV18	.	CASSPGGLNNSPLHF
TRBJ1-1	15	TRBV25-1	.	CASSRTRAPNTEAFF
TRBJ2-3	15	TRBV7-2	TRBD2	CASSSGTISTDTQYF
TRBJ2-5	15	TRBV9	TRBD1	CASTPLAGGMETQYF
TRBJ2-7	15	TRBV9	TRBD1	CASSASGQGIYEQYF
TRBJ2-1	15	TRBV30	.	CAWRTGHVSYNEQFF
TRBJ2-1	17	TRBV7-6	TRBD2	CASSLGGASGVKDEQFF
TRBJ2-7	15	TRBV30	.	CAWTLGGTASYEQYF
TRBJ2-3	14	TRBV27	.	CASSFDRQQDTQYF
TRBJ2-2	15	TRBV5-1	.	CASSLDLGATGELFF
TRBJ1-6	14	TRBV27	TRBD1	CASRLGGGDSPLHF
TRBJ2-7	16	TRBV5-8	.	CASSTYLGTLSYEQYF
TRBJ1-1	13	TRBV6-2/TRBV6-3	.	CASSYSRATEAFF
TRBJ2-3	14	TRBV30	.	CAWSSGSYTDTQYF
TRBJ1-3	16	TRBV18	.	CASSRNEGVGGNTIYF
TRBJ2-5	16	TRBV19	TRBD2	CASSIGLAVSQETQYF
TRBJ1-5	15	TRBV19	.	CASSIVQGSGQPQHF
TRBJ1-5	18	TRBV6-1	.	CASSEEVWAGLGNQPQHF
TRBJ1-2	17	TRBV9	.	CASSLSFDADSNYGYTF
TRBJ1-1	15	TRBV5-1	.	CASSLGPGGGTEAFF
TRBJ1-2	18	TRBV19	TRBD1	CASTSIRDRGQEDYGYTF
TRBJ1-5	18	TRBV7-2	.	CASSLDGETGYSNQPQHF
TRBJ2-2	18	TRBV4-1	TRBD2	CASSQGTSGSTDTGELFF
TRBJ2-2	18	TRBV11-2	TRBD2	CASSLGLRVAGVTGELFF
TRBJ1-4	15	TRBV11-3	TRBD1	CASSFHGQGPRQLFF
TRBJ1-1	13	TRBV27	.	CASTAGINTEAFF